The source of this T cell receptor (beta chain) is a study of PD-1 blockade in classical Hodgkin lymphoma. Sample time point: cycle 4 day 1 (C4D1), after six to seven weeks of nivolumab. Every one of the patients relapsed after autologous stem cell transplantation (brentuximab vedotin exposure was variable). The CDR3 runs to 12 residues. From germline, CDR1 is SGHNT and CDR2 YYREEE (reference sequence). V lost 0 bases to trimming and J lost 6 bases, with 3 bases between them. This table comes from immunoSEQ multiplex PCR, and its TCRdb copy is limited to in-frame clones, with some not included. The sample lists about 110,000 clones, over 85% occurring once.

The sequences come from peripheral blood mononuclear cells (PBMCs), collected before the fourth cycle of nivolumab. The sequence derives from a human donor with classical Hodgkin lymphoma. The rearrangement joins TRBV5-4 to TRBJ2-2; D unclear. DNA of the CDR3: TGTGCCAGCAGCTTGGGAGCCGGGGAGCTGTTTTTT. Translation gives CASSLGAGELFF. The whole variable domain, filled in from reference TRBV5-4 and TRBJ2-2, reads ETGVTQSPTHLIKTRGQQVTLRCSSQSGHNTVSWYQQALGQGPQFIFQYYREEENGRGNFPPRFSGLQFPNYSSELNVNALELDDSALYLCASSLGAGELFFGEGSRLTVL.